These 17 T cell receptor beta chains share one sample of origin, sequenced in a study of spatial heterogeneity in lung cancer. MiXCR, applied by TCRdb to the 5' RACE reads, yields one record per CDR3 protein. The sample contains some 85,000 distinct CDR3 sequences, approximately 20% of which appear only once. Stated time point: sample taken at primary tumor resection. The input material, whole RNA from tumor, nontumor lung or frozen PBMC, was sequenced unsorted. Sequenced here: PBMCs, sampled at surgery. The receptors were gathered from a male donor with early-stage non-small cell lung cancer.

The J gene is TRBJ2-7, the V gene TRBV12-3 or TRBV12-4, with D possibly being TRBD2 (5 bases). The V gene lost 3 bases and the J gene lost 5 bases, with 11 bases spanning the gap. The CDR3 totals 13 residues. This CDR3 reads CASSFLGSHEQYF. CDR3 coding DNA: TGTGCCAGCAGTTTCTTAGGGAGCCACGAGCAGTACTTC.

This clonotype was found many times. The chain employs TRBV10-3 and TRBJ2-1, with 12 positions matching TRBD1. This CDR3 has 14 amino acids. CDR1 and CDR2 (germline): ENHRY, SYGVKD. V gave up 6 bases and J gave up 7 bases; unmatched junction bases: 4. Here the CDR3 reads CAIRTGQGANEQFF. The CDR3 DNA is TGTGCCATCAGAACGGGACAGGGGGCGAATGAGCAGTTCTTC.

The chain couples TRBV4-1 to TRBJ2-5, with 11 bases that match TRBD2. Germline CDR1 MGHRA, CDR2 YSYEKL. Trimming removed 4 bases from V and 2 bases from J; junction bases left unmatched: 12. This CDR3 comprises 18 residues. The CDR3 reads CASSRTASGGLGQETQYF. CDR3 DNA sequence: TGCGCCAGCAGCCGGACGGCTAGCGGGGGGCTGGGTCAAGAGACCCAGTACTTC.

This clonotype has just a few counts. The V and J genes are TRBV25-1 and TRBJ1-5; D is undetermined. The CDR3 totals 14 residues. Germline V lookup: CDR1 MGHDK, CDR2 SYGVNS. The ends were cut back, 4 bases at V and 5 bases at J, with 12 bases in the middle. The chain's CDR3 is CASSGPIGDQPQHF. CDR3 DNA: TGTGCCAGCAGTGGGCCTATTGGAGATCAGCCCCAGCATTTT.

This clonotype occurred many times. The V and J genes are TRBV2 and TRBJ2-7, with a tentative D call TRBD1 (5 bases). V gave up 10 bases and J gave up 2 bases, with 9 bases separating them. The germline CDR1 and CDR2 sequences are SNHLY and FYNNEI. CDR3 length equals 11 residues. CDR3 sequence reads: CANLGAYEQYF. CDR3 nucleotide sequence: TGTGCCAACCTAGGGGCCTACGAGCAGTACTTC. The variable domain in full, with the rest retrieved from reference TRBV2 and TRBJ2-7, is EPEVTQTPSHQVTQMGQEVILRCVPISNHLYFYWYRQILGQKVEFLVSFYNNEISEKSEIFDDQFSVERPDGSNFTLKIRSTKLEDSAMYFCANLGAYEQYFGPGTRLTVT.

In this sample, this clonotype turned up a few times. The chain is built from TRBV12-3 or TRBV12-4 and TRBJ2-3, with a tentative D call TRBD2 (5 bases). Deletions cut 3 bases from V and 2 bases from J, with 15 bases between. The CDR3 is 16 residues long. CDR3 coding DNA: TGTGCCAGCAGTTTCGATGGGAGTGCAACCACAGATACGCAGTATTTT. Translating gives CASSFDGSATTDTQYF.

This clonotype was detected ten times or more. The chain is built from TRBV5-1 and TRBJ1-2; maybe TRBD1 (6 bases). The CDR3 sequence is 14 residues long. Looked up from germline, CDR1 is SGHRS and CDR2 is YFSETQ. Trimming cost V 3 bases and J 0 bases, with 9 bases left between them. Here the CDR3 DNA reads TGCGCCAGCAGCTCCGGGACAACTAACTATGGCTACACCTTC. This translates into CASSSGTTNYGYTF.

This clonotype appeared a few times. The gene calls are TRBV10-2 and TRBJ2-2; 8 nucleotides line up with TRBD2. Trimming at V came to 3 bases and at J to 3 bases, leaving 3 bases not matched to a gene. In germline, CDR1 is WSHSY, CDR2 SAAADI. The CDR3 contains 15 residues. The CDR3 DNA follows: TGCGCCAGCAGTGAAGTAGCGGGGTACACCGGGGAGCTGTTTTTT. Its protein is CASSEVAGYTGELFF.

This clonotype was seen a handful of times. CDR3 in amino acids: CASSLSRGTYEQYF. CDR3 sequence (DNA): TGTGCCAGCAGCTTAAGTAGAGGGACATACGAGCAGTACTTC. This chain connects TRBV11-2 to TRBJ2-7; D is perhaps TRBD1 (6 bases). The CDR3 consists of 14 residues. Germline V lookup: CDR1 SGHAT, CDR2 FQNNGV. V lost 2 bases, J lost 4 bases, and 12 bases lay in between.

The chain has TRBV20-1 and TRBJ2-1; 8 positions match TRBD1. This CDR3 region has 14 residues. Germline V gene data show CDR1 as DFQATT and CDR2 as SNEGSKA (reference sequence). Unmatched junction bases numbered 11, after V lost 8 bases and J lost 5 bases. This CDR3 reads CSTGGPSQNNEQFF. CDR3 sequence (DNA): TGCAGTACAGGGGGTCCCTCCCAAAACAATGAGCAGTTCTTC.

This clonotype appeared many times. The chain combines TRBV19 with TRBJ1-5; D ambiguous. CDR3 length: 14 residues. Germline CDR1 and CDR2: LNHDA and SQIVND (reference sequence). V was pared by 10 bases and J by 4 bases, with 17 bases between. The chain's CDR3 is CATTPAGLNQPQHF. Written as DNA, the CDR3 is TGTGCCACTACACCGGCGGGCCTTAATCAGCCCCAGCATTTT.

The rearrangement uses TRBV27 and TRBJ2-1; tentative D call: TRBD2 (5 bases). Germline V CDR1 and CDR2: MNHEY, SMNVEV (reference sequence). The V gene lost 5 bases and the J gene lost 3 bases, with 14 bases spanning the gap. The CDR3 sequence is 15 residues long. The CDR3 here is CASSLTLGNYNEQFF. As DNA, the CDR3 is TGTGCCAGCAGTCTCACACTAGGTAACTACAATGAGCAGTTCTTC.

The chain combines TRBV7-9 with TRBJ2-2, with D possibly called TRBD1 or TRBD2 (5 bases each). The CDR3 loop spans 15 amino acids. V was shortened by 3 bases and J by 1 base, with 9 bases between the two germline ends. Germline V lookup: CDR1 SEHNR, CDR2 FQNEAQ (reference sequence). The CDR3 is CASSFGTVNTGELFF. Here the CDR3 DNA reads TGTGCCAGCAGCTTTGGGACGGTGAACACCGGGGAGCTGTTTTTT.

This clonotype occurred a few times. The rearrangement uses TRBV2 and TRBJ1-4; TRBD1 might be the D (5 bases). Per the germline V gene, CDR1 is SNHLY and CDR2 is FYNNEI. Deletions cut 6 bases from V and 7 bases from J, with 12 bases between. CDR3 length: 13 amino acids. The CDR3 region has the DNA TGTGCCAGCAGGGGTCAGGGACGTGAAAAACTGTTTTTT. Translation gives CASRGQGREKLFF.

The CDR3 coding sequence is TGTGCCAGCAGCTTCCATAGCGGGGGAGAGACCCAGTACTTC. The encoded protein is CASSFHSGGETQYF. The chain links TRBV7-2 to TRBJ2-5, with 9 bases fitting TRBD2. Germline V gene data show CDR1 as SGHTA and CDR2 as FQGNSA. V gave up 3 bases and J gave up 4 bases; unmatched junction bases: 3. This CDR3 spans 14 amino acids. The full variable domain, in which reference TRBV7-2 and TRBJ2-5 provide the parts outside the CDR3, is GAGVSQSPSNKVTEKGKDVELRCDPISGHTALYWYRQSLGQGLEFLIYFQGNSAPDKSGLPSDRFSAERTGGSVSTLTIQRTQQEDSAVYLCASSFHSGGETQYFGPGTRLLVL.

Ten or more counts support this clonotype. This chain connects TRBV18 to TRBJ1-5; D is undetermined. The germline V gene encodes CDR1 KGHSH and CDR2 LQKENI. The CDR3 has 13 amino acids. Trimming stripped 5 bases from V and 0 bases from J, with 5 bases between. The CDR3 DNA reads TGTGCCAGCTCAATGGATAGCAATCAGCCCCAGCATTTT. This gives the protein CASSMDSNQPQHF.

This rearrangement joins TRBV19 to TRBJ2-3; the D is unclear. In germline, CDR1 is LNHDA, CDR2 SQIVND (reference sequence). V was cut by 3 bases and J by 6 bases, with 7 bases left in between. The CDR3 runs to 12 residues. The CDR3, as DNA: TGTGCCAGTAGTATTAGCCCGGATACGCAGTATTTT. It codes for CASSISPDTQYF.